Listed below are T cell receptor beta chains from one sample, sequenced in a study of T-cell memory formation after mild COVID-19. MiXCR, applied by TCRdb to the 5' RACE reads, yields one record per CDR3 protein. Of a few hundred thousand distinct CDR3 sequences listed, about 23% are singletons. The specimen sequenced was PBMCs or a T cell subset sorted from them (not recorded which). All receptors come from an adult woman who had mild COVID-19 (a few samples of this study predate the infection). Cell type and time point are not known. Each CDR3 is given with its conserved first and last residue. A D gene is named only where the DNA matches it firmly. Not all rows give a size; the values are once, few, many and, for expanded clones, a class.

CDR3 length: 13; V gene: TRBV10-3; clone size: -; D gene: -; J gene: TRBJ1-4; CDR3 DNA: TGTGCCATCAAGGGCGCAACTAATGAAAAACTGTTTTTT; CDR3 protein: CAIKGATNEKLFF
CDR3 length: 15; V gene: TRBV7-9; clone size: -; D gene: TRBD1; J gene: TRBJ1-1; CDR3 DNA: TGTGCCAGCAGCTCGCAGGGGACAGCGAACACTGAAGCTTTCTTT; CDR3 protein: CASSSQGTANTEAFF
CDR3 length: 16; V gene: TRBV9; clone size: -; D gene: TRBD2; J gene: TRBJ2-3; CDR3 DNA: TGTGCCAGCAGCGTAGGTAATAGCGGGGTCACAGATACGCAGTATTTT; CDR3 protein: CASSVGNSGVTDTQYF
CDR3 length: 15; V gene: TRBV4-1; clone size: few; D gene: TRBD2; J gene: TRBJ2-5; CDR3 DNA: TGCGCCAGCAGCCTAGAACCGGGACTACAAGAGACCCAGTACTTC; CDR3 protein: CASSLEPGLQETQYF
CDR3 length: 13; V gene: TRBV5-1; clone size: -; D gene: TRBD1; J gene: TRBJ1-1; CDR3 DNA: TGCGCCAGCAGCGACGCGGGACAGGGTGAAGCTTTCTTT; CDR3 protein: CASSDAGQGEAFF
CDR3 length: 13; V gene: TRBV7-2; clone size: -; D gene: TRBD2; J gene: TRBJ2-5; CDR3 DNA: TGTGCCAGCAGCTTAACTAGCGGGGGGTCCCGATACTTC; CDR3 protein: CASSLTSGGSRYF
CDR3 length: 16; V gene: TRBV12-3/TRBV12-4; clone size: many; D gene: -; J gene: TRBJ2-1; CDR3 DNA: TGTGCCAGCAGTTTAAACCCCAGCGTCGAGTACAATGAGCAGTTCTTC; CDR3 protein: CASSLNPSVEYNEQFF
CDR3 length: 16; V gene: TRBV6-1; clone size: few; D gene: -; J gene: TRBJ2-1; CDR3 DNA: TGTGCCAGCATTTCTCCGGGACCGGGCTCCTACAATGAGCAGTTCTTC; CDR3 protein: CASISPGPGSYNEQFF
CDR3 length: 15; V gene: TRBV7-9; clone size: -; D gene: -; J gene: TRBJ1-2; CDR3 DNA: TGTGCCAGCAGCTTGGATAACAGGGTGAACTATGGCTACACCTTC; CDR3 protein: CASSLDNRVNYGYTF
CDR3 length: 14; V gene: TRBV12-3/TRBV12-4; clone size: -; D gene: -; J gene: TRBJ2-7; CDR3 DNA: TGTGCCAGCAGTCCGACTAGATGGGTCTACGAGCAGTACTTC; CDR3 protein: CASSPTRWVYEQYF
CDR3 length: 13; V gene: TRBV4-3; clone size: -; D gene: -; J gene: TRBJ1-1; CDR3 DNA: TGCGCCAGCAGCCAGGGAACGAACACTGAAGCTTTCTTT; CDR3 protein: CASSQGTNTEAFF
CDR3 length: 15; V gene: TRBV7-9; clone size: few; D gene: -; J gene: TRBJ1-5; CDR3 DNA: TGTGCCAGCAGCCCCGAGGGCGCGGAAGATCAGCCCCAGCATTTT; CDR3 protein: CASSPEGAEDQPQHF
CDR3 length: 17; V gene: TRBV5-1; clone size: many; D gene: TRBD2; J gene: TRBJ2-7; CDR3 DNA: TGCGCCAGCAGATCTATTACTAGCGGGAGCCCCTCTTACGAGCAGTACTTC; CDR3 protein: CASRSITSGSPSYEQYF
CDR3 length: 17; V gene: TRBV5-1; clone size: -; D gene: TRBD2; J gene: TRBJ2-1; CDR3 DNA: TGCGCCAGCAGCCTGTTTTCGGCGGGAGACCCCTCGGATGAGCAGTTCTTC; CDR3 protein: CASSLFSAGDPSDEQFF
CDR3 length: 13; V gene: TRBV30; clone size: many; D gene: -; J gene: TRBJ1-5; CDR3 DNA: TGTGCCTGGAGTGCGAAAGGGAATCAGCCCCAGCATTTT; CDR3 protein: CAWSAKGNQPQHF
CDR3 length: 14; V gene: TRBV5-1; clone size: -; D gene: -; J gene: TRBJ1-1; CDR3 DNA: TGCGCCAGCGCGGCCGGCAGGGTGAACACTGAAGCTTTCTTT; CDR3 protein: CASAAGRVNTEAFF
CDR3 length: 18; V gene: TRBV3-1; clone size: many; D gene: TRBD2; J gene: TRBJ2-3; CDR3 DNA: TGTGCCAGCAGCCAAACCCTCGGGGGAGCGGGGGGCACAGATACGCAGTATTTT; CDR3 protein: CASSQTLGGAGGTDTQYF
CDR3 length: 15; V gene: TRBV7-6; clone size: -; D gene: -; J gene: TRBJ2-4; CDR3 DNA: TGTGCCAGCAGCTTAGATCCGGGCCCCAAAAACATTCAGTACTTC; CDR3 protein: CASSLDPGPKNIQYF
CDR3 length: 13; V gene: TRBV7-2; clone size: -; D gene: -; J gene: TRBJ2-7; CDR3 DNA: TGTGCCAGCAAGGAGGGGCGCTTCGACGAGCAGTACTTC; CDR3 protein: CASKEGRFDEQYF
CDR3 length: 15; V gene: TRBV20-1; clone size: -; D gene: -; J gene: TRBJ1-5; CDR3 DNA: TGCAGTGCTAGAGAAACAGGGTCGGGCAATCAGCCCCAGCATTTT; CDR3 protein: CSARETGSGNQPQHF
CDR3 length: 13; V gene: TRBV30; clone size: few; D gene: -; J gene: TRBJ2-1; CDR3 DNA: TGTGCCTGGAGTGTTTTCCGACTCAATGAGCAGTTCTTC; CDR3 protein: CAWSVFRLNEQFF
CDR3 length: 14; V gene: TRBV12-3/TRBV12-4; clone size: many; D gene: TRBD2; J gene: TRBJ2-3; CDR3 DNA: TGTGCCAGCAGTCGGACTAGCGGCACAGATACGCAGTATTTT; CDR3 protein: CASSRTSGTDTQYF
CDR3 length: 13; V gene: TRBV7-3; clone size: -; D gene: -; J gene: TRBJ2-1; CDR3 DNA: TGTGCCAGCAGCCGGTTACAGGGTTGGGAGCAGTTCTTC; CDR3 protein: CASSRLQGWEQFF
CDR3 length: 13; V gene: TRBV7-2; clone size: few; D gene: -; J gene: TRBJ2-5; CDR3 DNA: TGTGCCAGCAGCTTCCAGGGGAAAGAGACCCAGTACTTC; CDR3 protein: CASSFQGKETQYF
CDR3 length: 13; V gene: TRBV11-2; clone size: few; D gene: -; J gene: TRBJ1-6; CDR3 DNA: TGTGCCAGCAGCTTAACCGTCCGGTCACCCCTCCACTTT; CDR3 protein: CASSLTVRSPLHF
CDR3 length: 13; V gene: TRBV18; clone size: -; D gene: -; J gene: TRBJ1-2; CDR3 DNA: TGTGCCAGCTCAGACGGGGAAATTGATGGCTACACCTTC; CDR3 protein: CASSDGEIDGYTF
CDR3 length: 16; V gene: TRBV7-9; clone size: -; D gene: TRBD2; J gene: TRBJ2-7; CDR3 DNA: TGTGCCAGCAGCTTATATTCTAGCGGAGGGGCCTACGAGCAGTACTTC; CDR3 protein: CASSLYSSGGAYEQYF
CDR3 length: 14; V gene: TRBV19; clone size: -; D gene: -; J gene: TRBJ1-1; CDR3 DNA: TGTGCCAGTAGTCCCGGGGCCGTCGGGGCTGAAGCTTTCTTT; CDR3 protein: CASSPGAVGAEAFF
CDR3 length: 16; V gene: TRBV7-8; clone size: many; D gene: TRBD2; J gene: TRBJ2-7; CDR3 DNA: TGTGCCAGCAACGGACTAGCGGCCGCTGCCTCCTACGAGCAGTACTTC; CDR3 protein: CASNGLAAAASYEQYF
CDR3 length: 12; V gene: TRBV5-1; clone size: few; D gene: -; J gene: TRBJ1-1; CDR3 DNA: TGCGCCAGCAGCCTCGGACAGACTGAAGCTTTCTTT; CDR3 protein: CASSLGQTEAFF
CDR3 length: 19; V gene: TRBV4-1; clone size: few; D gene: -; J gene: TRBJ2-3; CDR3 DNA: TGCGCCAGCAGCCAACTAACTCCCGGGACAAGTATAAACACAGATACGCAGTATTTT; CDR3 protein: CASSQLTPGTSINTDTQYF
CDR3 length: 11; V gene: TRBV29-1; clone size: few; D gene: -; J gene: TRBJ2-7; CDR3 DNA: TGCAGCGTTGTCCAAAGTTACGAGCAGTACTTC; CDR3 protein: CSVVQSYEQYF
CDR3 length: 13; V gene: TRBV15; clone size: -; D gene: -; J gene: TRBJ2-1; CDR3 DNA: TGTGCCACCAGCAGAGGGACCGTCAATGAGCAGTTCTTC; CDR3 protein: CATSRGTVNEQFF
CDR3 length: 17; V gene: TRBV7-7; clone size: -; D gene: TRBD1; J gene: TRBJ2-2; CDR3 DNA: TGTGCTAGCAGCTTAAGTGTAGTCACAGGGGTCACCGGGGAGCTGTTTTTT; CDR3 protein: CASSLSVVTGVTGELFF
CDR3 length: 16; V gene: TRBV24-1; clone size: -; D gene: TRBD2; J gene: TRBJ2-7; CDR3 DNA: TGTGCCACCAGTGACCAGACTAGCGGGAGAACCTACGAGCAGTACTTC; CDR3 protein: CATSDQTSGRTYEQYF
CDR3 length: 16; V gene: TRBV7-9; clone size: few; D gene: TRBD2; J gene: TRBJ2-1; CDR3 DNA: TGTGCCAGCAGCTGGGGGACTAGCGAGATATACAATGAGCAGTTCTTC; CDR3 protein: CASSWGTSEIYNEQFF
CDR3 length: 13; V gene: TRBV29-1; clone size: few; D gene: -; J gene: TRBJ2-7; CDR3 DNA: TGCAGCGTTGTAAAGGACACCTCCTACGAGCAGTACTTC; CDR3 protein: CSVVKDTSYEQYF
CDR3 length: 16; V gene: TRBV7-2; clone size: few; D gene: -; J gene: TRBJ2-1; CDR3 DNA: TGTGCCAGCAGCTTAGGCTACCAGTTCCTGAACAATGAGCAGTTCTTC; CDR3 protein: CASSLGYQFLNNEQFF
CDR3 length: 15; V gene: TRBV7-2; clone size: few; D gene: TRBD2; J gene: TRBJ2-3; CDR3 DNA: TGTGCCAGCAGCCCCGGGGGCGGGAGGGCCGATACGCAGTATTTT; CDR3 protein: CASSPGGGRADTQYF
CDR3 length: 14; V gene: TRBV5-1; clone size: -; D gene: TRBD1; J gene: TRBJ2-7; CDR3 DNA: TGCGCCAGCAGCTTAGGACAGGGGGCGGAAGAGCAGTACTTC; CDR3 protein: CASSLGQGAEEQYF
CDR3 length: 14; V gene: TRBV20-1; clone size: -; D gene: TRBD1; J gene: TRBJ1-4; CDR3 DNA: TGCAGTGCACCTGACAGGGGGCGCAAAGAAAAACTGTTTTTT; CDR3 protein: CSAPDRGRKEKLFF
CDR3 length: 14; V gene: TRBV12-3/TRBV12-4; clone size: many; D gene: -; J gene: TRBJ2-7; CDR3 DNA: TGTGCCAGCAGCTCCCAGGGGGGAACCTACGAGCAGTACTTC; CDR3 protein: CASSSQGGTYEQYF
CDR3 length: 16; V gene: TRBV24-1; clone size: -; D gene: -; J gene: TRBJ2-7; CDR3 DNA: TGTGCCACCAGTGATGTAGGGGCAGAATCCTCCTACGAGCAGTACTTC; CDR3 protein: CATSDVGAESSYEQYF
CDR3 length: 18; V gene: TRBV29-1; clone size: few; D gene: TRBD1; J gene: TRBJ2-6; CDR3 DNA: TGCAGCGTTGAAGGTGGGACAGGGGAACCCTCTGGGGCCAACGTCCTGACTTTC; CDR3 protein: CSVEGGTGEPSGANVLTF
CDR3 length: 15; V gene: TRBV24-1; clone size: -; D gene: -; J gene: TRBJ2-3; CDR3 DNA: TGTGCCACCAGTGATTATGGACGTAGCACAGATACGCAGTATTTT; CDR3 protein: CATSDYGRSTDTQYF
CDR3 length: 17; V gene: TRBV7-9; clone size: -; D gene: -; J gene: TRBJ2-7; CDR3 DNA: TGTGCCAGCAGCTTAGCCCTAACTAGGGAACGGCACTACGAGCAGTACTTC; CDR3 protein: CASSLALTRERHYEQYF
CDR3 length: 15; V gene: TRBV15; clone size: few; D gene: TRBD1; J gene: TRBJ2-1; CDR3 DNA: TGTGCCACCAGCGCCCGCAGGGACAGGGTGGATGAGCAGTTCTTC; CDR3 protein: CATSARRDRVDEQFF
CDR3 length: 14; V gene: TRBV19; clone size: -; D gene: -; J gene: TRBJ2-7; CDR3 DNA: TGTGCCAGTAGTGGTGGCATGTTGGCGGGCGAGCAGTACTTC; CDR3 protein: CASSGGMLAGEQYF
CDR3 length: 13; V gene: TRBV20-1; clone size: -; D gene: -; J gene: TRBJ2-7; CDR3 DNA: TGCAGTGCTAGATCCGGAGGGTACGGCGAGCAGTACTTC; CDR3 protein: CSARSGGYGEQYF
CDR3 length: 15; V gene: TRBV25-1; clone size: -; D gene: -; J gene: TRBJ1-6; CDR3 DNA: TGTGCCAGCAGTCCCCGAGGCACCCATAATTCACCCCTCCACTTT; CDR3 protein: CASSPRGTHNSPLHF
CDR3 length: 15; V gene: TRBV15; clone size: -; D gene: -; J gene: TRBJ2-7; CDR3 DNA: TGTGCCACCAGCAGCCCAAGATCAAGGACCTACGAGCAGTACTTC; CDR3 protein: CATSSPRSRTYEQYF
CDR3 length: 15; V gene: TRBV7-9; clone size: few; D gene: -; J gene: TRBJ2-3; CDR3 DNA: TGTGCCAGCAGCTACCGCAGGGAAGGAAGAGATACGCAGTATTTT; CDR3 protein: CASSYRREGRDTQYF
CDR3 length: 13; V gene: TRBV29-1; clone size: few; D gene: -; J gene: TRBJ2-2; CDR3 DNA: TGCAGCGTTGTTGACACGGAAACCGGGGAGCTGTTTTTT; CDR3 protein: CSVVDTETGELFF
CDR3 length: 11; V gene: TRBV29-1; clone size: -; D gene: -; J gene: TRBJ2-2; CDR3 DNA: TGCAGCGTTACCATCGGCGGGGAGCTGTTTTTT; CDR3 protein: CSVTIGGELFF